Listed here are 3 T cell receptor beta chains from one sample, sequenced in a study of identical twins (dated by TCRdb to about 2016). Libraries were constructed by 5' RACE. Data came from an Illumina HiSeq 2000. In TCRdb, the public reads were trimmed at Q25 with fastp and aligned with MiXCR, with productive beta chains retained. Each entry merges the rows of one CDR3 protein and shows their most common DNA and genes. The sample table contains 1.5 million to 2 million distinct CDR3 sequences; only one count was recorded for around 33% of them. The ten largest clonotypes hold approximately 0.25% of the sample. Source material: cord blood. The receptors were sampled from a newborn girl in good health.

This rearrangement joins TRBV12-3 or TRBV12-4 to TRBJ2-7; maybe TRBD2 (5 bases). The CDR3 covers 15 residues. The germline V and J ends were trimmed by 1 base and 3 bases, with 13 bases remaining between them. CDR3 region: CASSLEGLASYEQYF. The CDR3 DNA is TGTGCCAGCAGTTTAGAAGGACTGGCGAGCTACGAGCAGTACTTC.

This chain connects TRBV28 to TRBJ2-7; unclear D gene. The CDR3 has 14 amino acids. Trimming removed 6 bases at V and 0 bases at J, with 12 bases between. In germline, CDR1 is MDHEN, CDR2 SYDVKM. The CDR3 bases are TGTGCCAGCAGACCGGCTCCGAGCTCCTACGAGCAGTACTTC. Its translation: CASRPAPSSYEQYF.

This clonotype appeared many times. The chain links TRBV28 to TRBJ2-7; unclear D gene. Per the germline V gene, CDR1 is MDHEN and CDR2 is SYDVKM. This CDR3 is 16 amino acids long. V shed 1 base and J shed 0 bases, with 13 bases lying between them. CDR3 loop: CASSLFWRPSSYEQYF. The CDR3 nucleotides are TGTGCCAGCAGTTTATTTTGGCGTCCGAGCTCCTACGAGCAGTACTTC.